The 19 T cell receptor beta chains listed next were all sequenced from one sample in a study of blood T cell repertoires in COVID-19. Here immunoSEQ multiplex PCR was the method, and the copy in TCRdb shows in-frame clones only, minus some. The sample has fewer than 200,000 clones, 84% seen once. Sequenced material: peripheral blood. The receptors here all came from a human donor in a cohort sampled during active COVID-19.

V and J are TRBV6-5 and TRBJ1-1, with 7 bases matching TRBD1. The V and J ends lost 6 bases and 10 bases, in that order; junction bases with no gene match: 14. The CDR3 has 14 amino acids. The germline V gene has CDR1 MNHEY and CDR2 SVGAGI. CDR3 sequence reads: CASSTGVGFPLAFF. CDR3 DNA: TGTGCCAGCAGCACAGGGGTAGGCTTTCCGCTAGCTTTCTTT.

The DNA of the CDR3 is TGTGCCAGCAGTGACCCCCGGGACAAAAACTCCTACGAGCAGTACTTC. Amino acid sequence: CASSDPRDKNSYEQYF. The chain recombines TRBV6-1 with TRBJ2-7; perhaps TRBD1 as D (6 bases). This CDR3 comprises 16 residues. Trimming stripped 3 bases from V and 0 bases from J, with 15 bases between. Germline V CDR1 and CDR2: MNHNS, SASEGT.

The CDR3 nucleotides are TGTGCCAGCAACTCCAAGGGGGAAGCTTTCTTT. It translates to CASNSKGEAFF. The gene calls are TRBV6-5 and TRBJ1-1; perhaps TRBD1 as D (5 bases). CDR3 length equals 11 residues. Germline V CDR1 and CDR2: MNHEY, SVGAGI. The V and J ends lost 7 bases and 8 bases respectively, with 11 bases between them.

V is TRBV5-4 and J is TRBJ2-5; no definite D call. Germline V gene lookup returns CDR1 SGHNT and CDR2 YYREEE (reference sequence). The CDR3 extends over 16 amino acids. Trimming removed 1 base at V and 5 bases at J, with 18 bases between. CDR3: CASSLLDISMEETQYF. The CDR3 DNA reads TGTGCCAGCAGCTTGTTAGATATAAGTATGGAGGAGACCCAGTACTTC.

The rearrangement links TRBV6-6 to TRBJ1-6; TRBD1 matches 7 bases. CDR1 and CDR2 from the germline V gene are MNHNY and SVGAGI (reference sequence). The CDR3 is 14 residues long. The trim removed 2 bases at V and 8 bases at J, leaving 3 bases unmatched. The CDR3 coding sequence is TGTGCCAGCAGTTACGACAGGGATGATTCACCCCTCCACTTT. Amino acids: CASSYDRDDSPLHF.

J is TRBJ2-6 and V is TRBV7-8, with D perhaps matching TRBD2 (5 bases). Germline V gene data show CDR1 as SGHVS and CDR2 as FQNEAQ. V was shortened by 1 base and J by 4 bases, with 17 bases between the two germline ends. The CDR3 covers 18 residues. The CDR3 sequence is CASSLVPRGATGANVLTF. In DNA, the CDR3 is TGTGCCAGCAGCTTAGTCCCTCGGGGAGCTACCGGGGCCAACGTCCTGACTTTC. The entire variable domain, with the rest obtained from reference TRBV7-8 and TRBJ2-6, is as follows: GAGVSQSPRYKVAKRGQDVALRCDPISGHVSLFWYQQALGQGPEFLTYFQNEAQLDKSGLPSDRFFAERPEGSVSTLKIQRTQQEDSAVYLCASSLVPRGATGANVLTFGAGSRLTVL.

This clone has a handful of counts. V usage is TRBV6-1 and J usage is TRBJ2-7, with D tentatively TRBD1 (6 bases). The CDR3 is made up of 14 amino acids. The germline V and J ends were trimmed by 3 bases and 6 bases, with 15 bases remaining between them. Germline V gene sequence: CDR1 MNHNS, CDR2 SASEGT. This chain's CDR3 is CASSEPGQPVEQYF. Written as DNA, the CDR3 is TGTGCCAGCAGTGAGCCCGGACAGCCTGTCGAGCAGTACTTC.

The chain uses TRBV7-9 and TRBJ2-7; a possible D gene is TRBD1 (7 bases). Germline lookup yields CDR1 SEHNR and CDR2 FQNEAQ (reference sequence). Trimming shortened V by 3 bases and J by 5 bases, and 14 bases separated the two germline ends. This CDR3 is 14 amino acids long. CDR3 region: CASSFGGGFDEQYF. The CDR3 DNA follows: TGTGCCAGCAGCTTCGGAGGGGGCTTCGACGAGCAGTACTTC.

This clone was counted once. The chain recombines TRBV5-4 with TRBJ2-7, with D perhaps TRBD1 (6 bases). Per germline, CDR1 SGHNT and CDR2 YYREEE (reference sequence). The CDR3 covers 15 residues. Trimming shortened V by 4 bases and J by 6 bases, and 20 bases separated the two germline ends. Here the CDR3 reads CASSVGQTGPAEQYF. In DNA, the CDR3 is TGTGCCAGCAGCGTAGGACAAACAGGGCCCGCCGAGCAGTACTTC.

This chain uses TRBV11-2 with TRBJ2-2, with 8 bases fitting TRBD2. CDR3 size: 16 residues. With 1 base clipped from V and 6 bases from J, the junction kept 7 bases outside the gene matches. Germline V gives CDR1 SGHAT, CDR2 FQNNGV. DNA of the CDR3: TGTGCCAGCAGCTTAGGAAGGACTAGCAACTCCGGGGAGCTGTTTTTT. As protein: CASSLGRTSNSGELFF.

V gene TRBV5-1 combines with J gene TRBJ2-5; TRBD1 might be the D (6 bases). Germline V gene data show CDR1 as SGHRS and CDR2 as YFSETQ. The CDR3 has 13 amino acids. Deletions cut 2 bases from V and 4 bases from J, with 9 bases between. The CDR3 is CASSLQGAETQYF. The CDR3 nucleotides read TGCGCCAGCAGCTTACAGGGTGCAGAGACCCAGTACTTC.

The rearrangement joins TRBV4-2 to TRBJ1-6; D gene ambiguous. CDR1 and CDR2 from the germline V gene are LGHNA and YNFKEQ. There are 14 residues in the CDR3. The ends were cut back, 8 bases at V and 0 bases at J, with 8 bases in the middle. CDR3 DNA: TGTGCCAGCGGAGGGAGCTCCTATAATTCACCCCTCCACTTT. Translated, it gives CASGGSSYNSPLHF.

The V and J genes are TRBV7-2 and TRBJ2-7, with 9 bases that match TRBD1. CDR3 length: 15 amino acids. Germline CDR1 reads SGHTA; CDR2 reads FQGNSA. V lost 5 bases to trimming and J lost 5 bases; unmatched junction nucleotides: 10. CDR3 residues: CASSIPGQGRNEQYF. In DNA form, the CDR3 reads TGTGCCAGCAGCATACCAGGACAGGGGAGAAACGAGCAGTACTTC.

The chain carries TRBV2 and TRBJ1-2; no clear D. Germline assignment: CDR1 SNHLY and CDR2 FYNNEI. The V gene lost 2 bases and the J gene lost 8 bases, with 9 bases spanning the gap. CDR3 length: 12 residues. CDR3 DNA: TGTGCCAGCAGTGAAAGAGGAGGCGGCTACACCTTC. It is translated as CASSERGGGYTF. Full variable domain (missing parts from reference TRBV2 and TRBJ1-2): EPEVTQTPSHQVTQMGQEVILRCVPISNHLYFYWYRQILGQKVEFLVSFYNNEISEKSEIFDDQFSVERPDGSNFTLKIRSTKLEDSAMYFCASSERGGGYTFGSGTRLTVV.

The chain carries TRBV6-5 and TRBJ1-2; D perhaps matches TRBD1 (5 bases). The CDR3 extends over 14 amino acids. The ends were cut back, 2 bases at V and 2 bases at J, with 9 bases in the middle. The germline gives CDR1 MNHEY, CDR2 SVGAGI. The CDR3 coding sequence is TGTGCCAGCAGTTACGACAGAGTCAACTATGGCTACACCTTC. This sequence encodes CASSYDRVNYGYTF.

This rearrangement joins TRBV7-8 to TRBJ1-1, with TRBD1 identical over 8 bases. Germline trimming cut 4 bases from V and 3 bases from J; bases unmatched to any gene: 7. The CDR3 covers 15 residues. The germline gives CDR1 SGHVS, CDR2 FQNEAQ. The CDR3 protein is CASSYRQGWHTEAFF. The CDR3 nucleotides read TGTGCCAGCAGCTATCGACAGGGGTGGCACACTGAAGCTTTCTTT.

This sequence joins TRBV2 and TRBJ2-4, with 9 nucleotides matching TRBD2. CDR1 and CDR2 (germline): SNHLY, FYNNEI. The V and J ends lost 0 bases and 0 bases, in that order; junction bases with no gene match: 6. The CDR3 has 18 amino acids. The CDR3 DNA reads as TGTGCCAGCAGTGAAGCGCTAGCGGGGCCTTTAGCCAAAAACATTCAGTACTTC. Translating it yields CASSEALAGPLAKNIQYF.

The chain employs TRBV19 and TRBJ1-5, with D unclear. The V end was cut by 7 bases, the J end by 0 bases, with 7 bases between. The CDR3 consists of 13 residues. CDR1 is LNHDA, CDR2 SQIVND, per germline (reference sequence). DNA of the CDR3: TGTGCCAGTAAAACACATAGCAATCAGCCCCAGCATTTT. Translation: CASKTHSNQPQHF. Filled out from reference TRBV19 and TRBJ1-5, the complete variable domain reads DGGITQSPKYLFRKEGQNVTLSCEQNLNHDAMYWYRQDPGQGLRLIYYSQIVNDFQKGDIAEGYSVSREKKESFPLTVTSAQKNPTAFYLCASKTHSNQPQHFGDGTRLSIL.

The J gene is TRBJ1-5, the V gene TRBV6-6, with a weak D call TRBD1 (5 bases). CDR1 and CDR2 from the germline V gene are MNHNY and SVGAGI (reference sequence). This CDR3 region has 12 residues. Trimming took 5 bases from V and 7 from J, leaving 9 bases between them. The CDR3 DNA reads as TGTGCCAGCAGTCGACCAGGGCAGCCCCAGCATTTT. It encodes CASSRPGQPQHF.